What follows are 20 T cell receptor beta chains derived from one specimen sequenced in a study of T cells in Graves' hyperthyroidism and ophthalmopathy. TCR beta CDR3 regions were amplified from RNA transcripts. HTBI primers were used for first-round RT-PCR of the TCR CDR3. In TCRdb, the multiplex PCR reads were re-called with MiXCR into one record per CDR3 protein. The sample carries a few hundred thousand distinct CDR3 sequences, 15% to 20% recorded once. The sequencing input was blood. Source of these receptors: a woman aged 25 to 45 with Graves' ophthalmopathy.

The gene calls are TRBV11-2 and TRBJ2-1; D is possibly TRBD1 (5 bases). There are 11 residues in the CDR3. The V gene lost 6 bases and the J gene lost 11 bases, with 11 bases spanning the gap. Germline lookup yields CDR1 SGHAT and CDR2 FQNNGV. The CDR3 region is CASRFLGQQFF. DNA for the CDR3: TGTGCCAGCAGATTTTTGGGGCAGCAGTTCTTC.

This clonotype was found once. The rearrangement links TRBV19 to TRBJ2-2; D is possibly TRBD1 or TRBD2 (5 bases each). The CDR3 loop spans 15 amino acids. V lost 1 base and J 2 bases, leaving 8 bases between the germline ends. Germline CDR1 is LNHDA and CDR2 is SQIVND (reference sequence). This chain's CDR3 is CASSIAGTNTGELFF. The CDR3 DNA reads TGTGCCAGTAGTATAGCGGGGACCAACACCGGGGAGCTGTTTTTT.

Many counts were recorded for this clonotype. The chain carries TRBV7-2 and TRBJ2-1; possibly TRBD2 for D (6 bases). The V end was cut by 4 bases, the J end by 10 bases, with 23 bases between. In germline, CDR1 is SGHTA, CDR2 FQGNSA. This CDR3 has 16 residues. The CDR3 here is CASSSANPRLVWEQFF. The CDR3, as DNA: TGTGCCAGCAGCTCCGCCAACCCCCGACTAGTCTGGGAGCAGTTCTTC. Full variable domain (missing parts from reference TRBV7-2 and TRBJ2-1): GAGVSQSPSNKVTEKGKDVELRCDPISGHTALYWYRQSLGQGLEFLIYFQGNSAPDKSGLPSDRFSAERTGGSVSTLTIQRTQQEDSAVYLCASSSANPRLVWEQFFGPGTRLTVL.

This clonotype showed up just a few times. The chain uses TRBV7-3 and TRBJ2-7; D perhaps matches TRBD2 (6 bases). Germline V lookup: CDR1 SGHTA, CDR2 FQGTGA. The CDR3 runs 15 residues. The V and J ends lost 3 bases and 0 bases respectively, with 12 bases between them. The CDR3 bases are TGTGCCAGCAGCTTCGGGGGAGGTACCTCCTACGAGCAGTACTTC. Protein product: CASSFGGGTSYEQYF. Full variable domain (remainder filled in from reference TRBV7-3 and TRBJ2-7): GAGVSQTPSNKVTEKGKYVELRCDPISGHTALYWYRQSLGQGPEFLIYFQGTGAADDSGLPNDRFFAVRPEGSVSTLKIQRTERGDSAVYLCASSFGGGTSYEQYFGPGTRLTVT.

This clonotype was found many times. The chain has TRBV3-1 and TRBJ2-3; D is perhaps TRBD2 (5 bases). The length of the CDR3 is 13 residues. The germline gives CDR1 LGHDT, CDR2 YNNKEL (reference sequence). V lost 4 bases and J lost 5, with 10 bases in between. In DNA, the CDR3 is TGTGCCAGCAGCCTAAACGGGGAAGATACGCAGTATTTT. It yields the protein CASSLNGEDTQYF.

This clonotype has at least ten counts. J is TRBJ2-7 and V is TRBV18; D ambiguous. The germline V and J ends were trimmed by 3 bases and 4 bases, with 13 bases remaining between them. CDR1 is KGHSH and CDR2 is LQKENI in the germline V gene. The CDR3 runs to 14 residues. CDR3 nucleotides: TGTGCCAGCTCACCGGAATTGAAAGTGTACGAGCAGTACTTC. This sequence encodes CASSPELKVYEQYF.

This clonotype showed up many times. DNA for the CDR3: TGTGCCAGCAGTGTTGGGTGGGGGAATCAGCCCCAGCATTTT. Protein product: CASSVGWGNQPQHF. This chain joins TRBV2 and TRBJ1-5, with D possibly TRBD1 on 5 matching bases. V gave up 4 bases and J gave up 4 bases, with 11 bases separating them. This CDR3 is built from 14 residues. Germline V gives CDR1 SNHLY, CDR2 FYNNEI.

The table lists this clonotype with a few counts. CDR3 sequence: CATSDSGLDSLYGYTF. The CDR3 region has the DNA TGTGCCACCAGTGATTCCGGTTTGGACAGTCTCTATGGCTACACCTTC. The genes are TRBV24-1 and TRBJ1-2; D perhaps matches TRBD1 (6 bases). This CDR3 has 16 amino acids. The V gene's germline CDR1 is KGHDR and CDR2 SFDVKD. Trimming removed 2 bases from V and 4 bases from J, with 16 bases in between.

Ten or more counts support this clonotype. V and J are TRBV5-1 and TRBJ2-7; 7 bases are shared with TRBD1. CDR1 and CDR2 from the germline V gene are SGHRS and YFSETQ. This CDR3 is 14 amino acids long. V was pared by 0 bases and J by 2 bases, with 2 bases of the junction left unmatched. This CDR3 reads CASSLDRGAYEQYF. CDR3 DNA: TGCGCCAGCAGCTTGGACAGGGGAGCCTACGAGCAGTACTTC. Based on the CDR3 plus reference TRBV5-1 and TRBJ2-7, the full variable domain is KAGVTQTPRYLIKTRGQQVTLSCSPISGHRSVSWYQQTPGQGLQFLFEYFSETQRNKGNFPGRFSGRQFSNSRSEMNVSTLELGDSALYLCASSLDRGAYEQYFGPGTRLTVT.

The V gene is TRBV6-1, the J gene TRBJ1-2; D is ambiguous. Trimming took 3 bases from V and 8 from J, leaving 16 bases between them. In germline, CDR1 is MNHNS, CDR2 SASEGT. The CDR3 sequence is 14 residues long. The CDR3 spells CASSDPWAAKGYTF. The CDR3 coding sequence is TGTGCCAGCAGTGACCCTTGGGCCGCTAAGGGCTACACCTTC.

This clonotype was recorded at least ten times. The CDR3 coding sequence is TGTGCCAGCAACAGCTTGGGGGACTACGAGCAGTACTTC. It specifies CASNSLGDYEQYF. This chain connects TRBV11-2 to TRBJ2-7; D may be TRBD1 or TRBD2 (5 bases each). V gave up 7 bases and J gave up 3 bases, with 13 bases separating them. CDR3 length: 13 amino acids. CDR1 and CDR2 (germline): SGHAT, FQNNGV.

This clonotype was recorded many times. The V and J genes are TRBV20-1 and TRBJ2-7; TRBD2 matches 16 bases. Trimming cost V 6 bases and J 7 bases; bases outside gene matches: 12. Germline lookup yields CDR1 DFQATT and CDR2 SNEGSKA (reference sequence). CDR3 length: 16 amino acids. In nucleotides, the CDR3 is TGCAGTGCCTTAGAGGGACTAGCGGGAGGGCCGGAAGAGCAGTACTTC. This codes for CSALEGLAGGPEEQYF.

The table lists this clonotype with many counts. J is TRBJ2-3 and V is TRBV11-3; 7 bases are shared with TRBD2. In germline, CDR1 is SGHNT, CDR2 YENEEA. Trimming took 6 bases from V and 1 from J; bases not matched to a gene: 13. CDR3 size: 17 residues. The CDR3 DNA follows: TGTGCCAGCAGTTCAGGCCTCCTAGCGGATGGCACAGATACGCAGTATTTT. This encodes CASSSGLLADGTDTQYF.

This clonotype was counted many times. The rearrangement joins TRBV20-1 to TRBJ1-5; D call uncertain. There are 17 residues in the CDR3. Germline V gene lookup returns CDR1 DFQATT and CDR2 SNEGSKA (reference sequence). Trimming took 5 bases from V and 0 from J, leaving 20 bases between them. This CDR3 reads CSAGRPPGGISNQPQHF. For the CDR3, the DNA is TGCAGTGCTGGCCGGCCGCCGGGTGGAATTAGCAATCAGCCCCAGCATTTT.

This clonotype was detected many times. The chain employs TRBV20-1 and TRBJ2-7; the match to TRBD2 covers 9 bases. Trimming took 2 bases from V and 4 from J; bases not matched to a gene: 12. From germline, CDR1 is DFQATT and CDR2 SNEGSKA (reference sequence). The CDR3 runs to 16 residues. This CDR3 reads CSARQREATRNYEQYF. The CDR3 DNA reads as TGCAGTGCTAGACAGCGGGAGGCCACACGAAATTACGAGCAGTACTTC.

This clonotype was counted many times. The chain links TRBV5-1 to TRBJ2-3, with D possibly matching TRBD2 (6 bases). In germline, CDR1 is SGHRS, CDR2 YFSETQ. V was cut by 7 bases and J by 0 bases, with 12 bases left in between. CDR3 length equals 14 residues. In DNA, the CDR3 is TGCGCCAGCGCTGACGGGACTAGCACAGATACGCAGTATTTT. Encoded protein: CASADGTSTDTQYF.

The chain carries TRBV28 and TRBJ1-5; D is unclear. CDR3 size: 16 residues. In germline, CDR1 is MDHEN, CDR2 SYDVKM. V was cut by 1 base and J by 2 bases, with 12 bases left in between. In DNA, the CDR3 is TGTGCCAGCAGTTTATTGGACGGGCTGGGCAATCAGCCCCAGCATTTT. Its protein product is CASSLLDGLGNQPQHF.

This clonotype occurred many times. The chain has TRBV18 and TRBJ1-1; no reliable D call. The CDR3 is 17 amino acids. CDR1 and CDR2 (germline): KGHSH, LQKENI. V dropped 6 bases and J dropped 0 bases, with 20 bases sitting between them. CDR3 DNA: TGTGCCAGCTCTCTGAGCTTCCTCCGAGGACTGAACACTGAAGCTTTCTTT. It specifies CASSLSFLRGLNTEAFF. Full variable domain (rest looked up from reference TRBV18 and TRBJ1-1): NAGVMQNPRHLVRRRGQEARLRCSPMKGHSHVYWYRQLPEEGLKFMVYLQKENIIDESGMPKERFSAEFPKEGPSILRIQQVVRGDSAAYFCASSLSFLRGLNTEAFFGQGTRLTVV.

For this clonotype: Its ends do not fully match the called genes, so a read error is possible. The chain couples TRBV28 to TRBJ2-1; 7 nucleotides align to TRBD1. Looked up from germline, CDR1 is MDHEN and CDR2 is SYDVKM. The CDR3 is made up of 13 amino acids. CDR3 sequence: CTSKQGFNNEQFF. The CDR3 nucleotides are TGTACCAGCAAACAGGGGTTCAACAATGAGCAGTTCTTC.

Only a few counts were recorded for this clonotype. The chain has TRBV6-2 or TRBV6-3 and TRBJ2-7; 9 bases are shared with TRBD2. The CDR3 has 16 amino acids. V trimming: 6 bases; J trimming: 1 base; junction bases outside the gene matches: 10. Germline CDR1 is MNHEY and CDR2 is SVGEGT. As DNA, the CDR3 is TGTGCCAGCAGCCGAACCCGGCTAGCGGGATCCTACGAGCAGTACTTC. Its protein is CASSRTRLAGSYEQYF.